Following are 5 T cell receptor beta chains from one sample sequenced in a study of shared clonotypes between healthy human individuals (dated by TCRdb to about 2020). The method behind the library was the immunoSEQ multiplex PCR assay. TCRdb stores this immuneACCESS table with in-frame sequences only. Part of the clones is absent; in the studies checked, under half of the shortfall reflects unresolved V genes, and no reason is known for the rest. This sample gives over a million clones in total; about 74% of them show up just once. The ten biggest clones cover approximately 1.5% of the sample. The material sequenced was memory CD4+ T cells sorted from blood. The cell subset or site label here, explained by the study, means: CD45RA-negative fraction. All receptors come from a man aged 18 to 29 in good health.

The gene calls are TRBV11-2 and TRBJ2-7, with D perhaps matching TRBD1 or TRBD2 (5 bases each). The CDR3 extends over 14 amino acids. Germline assignment: CDR1 SGHAT and CDR2 FQNNGV. Trimming removed 4 bases from V and 2 bases from J, with 12 bases in between. CDR3 coding DNA: TGTGCCAGCAGCTCCGGGACGGGACCCTACGAGCAGTACTTC. It translates to CASSSGTGPYEQYF.

V usage is TRBV6-4 and J usage is TRBJ2-3, with 7 nucleotides matching TRBD1. CDR1 is MRHNA and CDR2 is SNTAGT in the germline V gene. J was trimmed by 3 bases and V by 5 bases; bases with no gene match: 5. This CDR3 is 14 amino acids long. The CDR3 DNA is TGTGCCAGCAGTCAGACAGGGTTGACAGATACGCAGTATTTT. Its translation is CASSQTGLTDTQYF.

The rearrangement uses TRBV2 and TRBJ2-1; 10 nucleotides match TRBD2. Per the germline V gene, CDR1 is SNHLY and CDR2 is FYNNEI. The V and J ends lost 2 bases and 10 bases, in that order; junction bases with no gene match: 8. This CDR3 has 15 amino acids. The CDR3 region is CASSESSGRAREQFF. CDR3 in DNA: TGTGCCAGCAGTGAATCGAGCGGGAGGGCCCGGGAGCAGTTCTTC. The full variable domain, with the rest looked up from reference TRBV2 and TRBJ2-1, is EPEVTQTPSHQVTQMGQEVILRCVPISNHLYFYWYRQILGQKVEFLVSFYNNEISEKSEIFDDQFSVERPDGSNFTLKIRSTKLEDSAMYFCASSESSGRAREQFFGPGTRLTVL.

The chain joins TRBV27 to TRBJ2-5, with 7 bases fitting TRBD2. This CDR3 contains 15 residues. Trimming cost V 6 bases and J 3 bases; bases outside gene matches: 10. Germline V gene sequence: CDR1 MNHEY, CDR2 SMNVEV (reference sequence). The CDR3 spells CASSPGTTTKETQYF. The CDR3 DNA follows: TGTGCCAGCAGCCCCGGGACTACAACAAAAGAGACCCAGTACTTC.

The chain joins TRBV5-1 to TRBJ1-1; possibly TRBD1 for D (5 bases). V lost 4 bases, J lost 3 bases, and 10 bases lay in between. The CDR3 runs 13 residues. Germline assignment: CDR1 SGHRS and CDR2 YFSETQ. The chain's CDR3 is CASSATGDTEAFF. The CDR3 region has the DNA TGCGCCAGCAGCGCGACGGGGGACACTGAAGCTTTCTTT.